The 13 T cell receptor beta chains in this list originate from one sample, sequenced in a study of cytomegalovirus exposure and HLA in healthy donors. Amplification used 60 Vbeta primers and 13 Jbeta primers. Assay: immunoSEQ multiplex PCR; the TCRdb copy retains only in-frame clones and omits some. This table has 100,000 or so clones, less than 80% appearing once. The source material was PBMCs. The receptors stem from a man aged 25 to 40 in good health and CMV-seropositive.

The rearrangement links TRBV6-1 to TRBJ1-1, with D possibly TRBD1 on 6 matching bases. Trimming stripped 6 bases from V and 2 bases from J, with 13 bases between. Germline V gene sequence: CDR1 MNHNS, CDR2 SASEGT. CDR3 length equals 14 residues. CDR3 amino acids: CASREQGGNTEAFF. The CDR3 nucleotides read TGTGCCAGCAGGGAACAGGGCGGAAACACTGAAGCTTTCTTT.

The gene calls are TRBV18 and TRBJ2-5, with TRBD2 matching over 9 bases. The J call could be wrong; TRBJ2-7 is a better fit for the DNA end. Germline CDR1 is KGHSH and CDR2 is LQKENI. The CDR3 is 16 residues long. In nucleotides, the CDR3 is TGTGCCAGCTCACCTGGATTGAGCGGGGGGCGCGTCGAGCAGTACTTC. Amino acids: CASSPGLSGGRVEQYF.

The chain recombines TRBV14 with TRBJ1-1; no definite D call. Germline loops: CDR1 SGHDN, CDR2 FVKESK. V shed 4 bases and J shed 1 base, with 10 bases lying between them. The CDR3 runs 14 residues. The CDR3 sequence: CASSPKRSNTEAFF. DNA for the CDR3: TGTGCCAGCAGCCCGAAGAGATCGAACACTGAAGCTTTCTTT.

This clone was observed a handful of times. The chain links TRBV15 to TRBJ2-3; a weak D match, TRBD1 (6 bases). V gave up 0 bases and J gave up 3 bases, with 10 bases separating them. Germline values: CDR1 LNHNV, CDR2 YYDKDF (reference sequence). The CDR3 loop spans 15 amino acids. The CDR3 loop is CATSRDPGETDTQYF. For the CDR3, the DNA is TGTGCCACCAGCAGAGATCCAGGGGAAACAGATACGCAGTATTTT.

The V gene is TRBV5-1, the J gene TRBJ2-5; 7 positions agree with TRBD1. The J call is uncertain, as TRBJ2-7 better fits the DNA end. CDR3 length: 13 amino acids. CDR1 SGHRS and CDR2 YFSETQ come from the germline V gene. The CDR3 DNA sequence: TGCGCCAGCCGAACAGGGGCCGGCCACGAGCAGTACTTC. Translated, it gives CASRTGAGHEQYF.

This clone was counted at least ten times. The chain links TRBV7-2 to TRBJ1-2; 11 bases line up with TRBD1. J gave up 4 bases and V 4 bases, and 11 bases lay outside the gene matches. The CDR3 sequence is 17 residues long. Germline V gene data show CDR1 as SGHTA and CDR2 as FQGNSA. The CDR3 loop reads CASSSAGQGAIIYGYTF. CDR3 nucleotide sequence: TGTGCCAGCAGCTCCGCCGGACAGGGGGCGATCATCTATGGCTACACCTTC.

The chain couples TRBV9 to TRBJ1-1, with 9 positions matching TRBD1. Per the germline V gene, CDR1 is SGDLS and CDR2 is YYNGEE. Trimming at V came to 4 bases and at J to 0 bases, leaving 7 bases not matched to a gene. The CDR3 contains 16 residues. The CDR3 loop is CASSPWTGALNTEAFF. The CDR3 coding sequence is TGTGCCAGCAGCCCATGGACAGGGGCGTTGAACACTGAAGCTTTCTTT. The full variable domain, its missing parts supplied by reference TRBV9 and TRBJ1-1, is DSGVTQTPKHLITATGQRVTLRCSPRSGDLSVYWYQQSLDQGLQFLIQYYNGEERAKGNILERFSAQQFPDLHSELNLSSLELGDSALYFCASSPWTGALNTEAFFGQGTRLTVV.

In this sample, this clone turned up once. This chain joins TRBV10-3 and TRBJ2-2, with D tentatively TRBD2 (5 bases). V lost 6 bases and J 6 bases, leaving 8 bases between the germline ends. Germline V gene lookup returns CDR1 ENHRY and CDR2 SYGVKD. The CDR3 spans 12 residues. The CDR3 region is CAISSGAGELFF. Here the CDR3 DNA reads TGTGCCATCAGCAGCGGCGCCGGGGAGCTGTTTTTT.

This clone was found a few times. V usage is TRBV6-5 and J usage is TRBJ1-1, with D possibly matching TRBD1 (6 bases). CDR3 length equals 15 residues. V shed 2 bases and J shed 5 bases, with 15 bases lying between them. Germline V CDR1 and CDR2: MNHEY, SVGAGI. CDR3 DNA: TGTGCCAGCAGTTACGCCACAGGGTGGGGGACTGAAGCTTTCTTT. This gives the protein CASSYATGWGTEAFF.

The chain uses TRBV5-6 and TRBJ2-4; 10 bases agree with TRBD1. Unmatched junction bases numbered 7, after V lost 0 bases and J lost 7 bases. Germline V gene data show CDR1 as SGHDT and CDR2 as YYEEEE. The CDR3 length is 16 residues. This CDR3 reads CASSLGGQGQRNIQYF. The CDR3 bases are TGTGCCAGCAGCTTGGGGGGACAGGGGCAGAGGAACATTCAGTACTTC.

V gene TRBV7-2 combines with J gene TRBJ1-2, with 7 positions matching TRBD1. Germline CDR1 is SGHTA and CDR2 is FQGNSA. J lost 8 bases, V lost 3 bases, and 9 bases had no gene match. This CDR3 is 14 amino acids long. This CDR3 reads CASSFDREVKGYTF. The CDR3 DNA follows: TGTGCCAGCAGCTTCGACAGGGAGGTAAAAGGCTACACCTTC.

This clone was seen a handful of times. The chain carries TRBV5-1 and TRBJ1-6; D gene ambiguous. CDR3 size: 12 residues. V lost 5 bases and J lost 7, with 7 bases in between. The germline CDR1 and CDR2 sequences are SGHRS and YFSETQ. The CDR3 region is CASSDGNSPLHF. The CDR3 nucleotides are TGCGCCAGCAGTGACGGGAATTCACCCCTCCACTTT.

The CDR3 sequence is CASSFVRVLRGMNTEAFF. The CDR3 region has the DNA TGTGCCAGCAGCTTTGTCCGAGTCCTGCGAGGGATGAACACTGAAGCTTTCTTT. The V gene is TRBV7-9, the J gene TRBJ1-1, with no clear D. Trimming stripped 3 bases from V and 0 bases from J, with 20 bases between. Germline V lookup: CDR1 SEHNR, CDR2 FQNEAQ (reference sequence). The CDR3 runs to 18 residues.